The 8 T cell receptor beta chains listed next were all sequenced from one sample in a study of blood T cell repertoires in COVID-19 (dated by TCRdb to the early 2020s). The method was the immunoSEQ multiplex PCR assay. TCRdb stores this immuneACCESS table with in-frame sequences only. Part of the clones is absent; in the studies checked, under half of the shortfall reflects unresolved V genes, and no reason is known for the rest. The sample profile shows 340,000 or so clones; around four fifths of them were found once. The ten largest clones represent about 2.7% of the sample. Source material: peripheral blood. The receptors were gathered from a man under 40 with active or convalescent COVID-19.

This clone has only one observation. The DNA for the CDR3 is TGCGCCAGCAAACTAGCGGGGGGGCCGGGAGATACGCAGTATTTT. Its translation is CASKLAGGPGDTQYF. V gene TRBV10-2 combines with J gene TRBJ2-3, with 13 bases aligning to TRBD2. Germline assignment: CDR1 WSHSY and CDR2 SAAADI. This CDR3 contains 15 residues. Trimming cost V 7 bases and J 5 bases; bases outside gene matches: 6.

This clone was counted at least ten times. The chain uses TRBV28 and TRBJ2-7; no reliable D call. The CDR3 totals 16 residues. Deletions cut 2 bases from V and 0 bases from J, with 14 bases between. From germline, CDR1 is MDHEN and CDR2 SYDVKM. CDR3 nucleotide sequence: TGTGCCAGCAGTTTAGCATGGCCCGCCAGCTCCTACGAGCAGTACTTC. It codes for CASSLAWPASSYEQYF.

The genes are TRBV2 and TRBJ2-1, with TRBD2 matching over 8 bases. V was pared by 1 base and J by 0 bases, with 14 bases of the junction left unmatched. The germline gives CDR1 SNHLY, CDR2 FYNNEI. The CDR3 totals 20 residues. The CDR3 spells CASSEEFPLGGRSSYNEQFF. In DNA, the CDR3 is TGTGCCAGCAGTGAAGAATTTCCCCTGGGCGGGAGGAGCTCCTACAATGAGCAGTTCTTC. The complete variable domain, with remaining parts taken from reference TRBV2 and TRBJ2-1, reads EPEVTQTPSHQVTQMGQEVILRCVPISNHLYFYWYRQILGQKVEFLVSFYNNEISEKSEIFDDQFSVERPDGSNFTLKIRSTKLEDSAMYFCASSEEFPLGGRSSYNEQFFGPGTRLTVL.

The chain links TRBV27 to TRBJ2-6; D gene ambiguous. Germline V gene sequence: CDR1 MNHEY, CDR2 SMNVEV (reference sequence). The CDR3 spans 15 residues. The V end was cut by 4 bases, the J end by 0 bases, with 7 bases between. In DNA form, the CDR3 reads TGTGCCAGCAGTTCTCCCTCCTCTGGGGCCAACGTCCTGACTTTC. It codes for CASSSPSSGANVLTF.

This rearrangement joins TRBV9 to TRBJ2-2; TRBD1 matches at 7 bases. The germline gives CDR1 SGDLS, CDR2 YYNGEE. The CDR3 consists of 13 residues. Trimming removed 2 bases from V and 8 bases from J; junction bases left unmatched: 3. The CDR3 loop reads CASSVNRGGELFF. The CDR3 bases are TGTGCCAGCAGCGTGAACAGGGGTGGGGAGCTGTTTTTT.

The chain carries TRBV30 and TRBJ2-7, with D maybe TRBD2 (6 bases). In germline, CDR1 is GTSNPN, CDR2 SVGIG (reference sequence). Trimming left V 1 base short and J 1 base short, with 11 bases between. The CDR3 covers 14 residues. Written as DNA, the CDR3 is TGTGCCTGGAGTGAAGGACGGGGGTCCTACGAGCAGTACTTC. This encodes CAWSEGRGSYEQYF. The variable domain in full, with the rest retrieved from reference TRBV30 and TRBJ2-7, is SQTIHQWPATLVQPVGSPLSLECTVEGTSNPNLYWYRQAAGRGLQLLFYSVGIGQISSEVPQNLSASRPQDRQFILSSKKLLLSDSGFYLCAWSEGRGSYEQYFGPGTRLTVT.

There are a few counts of this clone. The chain has TRBV18 and TRBJ2-7; 9 bases map to TRBD1. This CDR3 has 15 amino acids. In germline, CDR1 is KGHSH, CDR2 LQKENI. Trimming removed 2 bases from V and 4 bases from J; junction bases left unmatched: 6. The CDR3 reads CASSPETGGAYEQYF. The CDR3 DNA reads TGTGCCAGCTCACCAGAAACAGGGGGCGCTTACGAGCAGTACTTC.

This clone was seen only once. CDR3 sequence: CASSLSGFRDSDEQYF. DNA of the CDR3: TGTGCCAGCAGCTTATCAGGTTTTCGGGATAGCGACGAGCAGTACTTC. The chain combines TRBV11-2 with TRBJ2-7, with D perhaps matching TRBD2 (5 bases). Germline values: CDR1 SGHAT, CDR2 FQNNGV. CDR3 length equals 16 residues. V was cut by 2 bases and J by 5 bases, with 19 bases left in between.